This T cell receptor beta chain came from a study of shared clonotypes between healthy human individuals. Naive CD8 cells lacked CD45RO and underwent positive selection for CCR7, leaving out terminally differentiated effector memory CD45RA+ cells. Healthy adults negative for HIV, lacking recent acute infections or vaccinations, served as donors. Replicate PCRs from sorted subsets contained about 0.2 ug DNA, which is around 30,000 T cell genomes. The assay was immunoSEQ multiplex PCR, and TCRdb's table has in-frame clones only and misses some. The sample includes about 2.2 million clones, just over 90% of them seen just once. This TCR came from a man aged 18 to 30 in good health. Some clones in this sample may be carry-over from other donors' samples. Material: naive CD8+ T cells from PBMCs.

CDR3 nucleotides: TGTGCCAGCACTGCCGGGACTACCTCCTACGAGCAGTACTTC. Its translation: CASTAGTTSYEQYF. The genes are TRBV27 and TRBJ2-7, with 7 bases fitting TRBD2. The germline gives CDR1 MNHEY, CDR2 SMNVEV (reference sequence). With V trimmed by 7 bases and J by 0 bases, 6 bases remained unmatched. The CDR3 has 14 residues.